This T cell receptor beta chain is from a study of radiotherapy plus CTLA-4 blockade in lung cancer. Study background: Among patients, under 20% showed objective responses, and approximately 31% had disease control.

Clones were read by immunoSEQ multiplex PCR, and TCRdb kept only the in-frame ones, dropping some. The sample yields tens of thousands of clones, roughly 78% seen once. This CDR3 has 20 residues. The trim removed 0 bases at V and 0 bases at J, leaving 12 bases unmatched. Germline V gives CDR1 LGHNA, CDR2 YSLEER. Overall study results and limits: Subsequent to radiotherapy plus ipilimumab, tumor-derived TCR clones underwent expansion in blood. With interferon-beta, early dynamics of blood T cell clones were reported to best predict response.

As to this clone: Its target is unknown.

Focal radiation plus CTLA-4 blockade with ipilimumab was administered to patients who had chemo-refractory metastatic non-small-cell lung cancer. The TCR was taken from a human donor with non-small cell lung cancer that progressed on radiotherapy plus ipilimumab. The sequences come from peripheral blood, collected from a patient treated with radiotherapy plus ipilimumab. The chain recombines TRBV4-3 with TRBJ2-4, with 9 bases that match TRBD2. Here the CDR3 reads CASSQDGVAGAGTAKNIQYF. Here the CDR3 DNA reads TGCGCCAGCAGCCAAGATGGGGTAGCGGGGGCCGGCACAGCCAAAAACATTCAGTACTTC.